The present entry profiles one T cell receptor (beta chain) with its context. Antigen specificity is unknown. J was trimmed by 4 bases and V by 3 bases; bases with no gene match: 3. The CDR3 consists of 15 residues. Germline CDR1 SGHAT, CDR2 FQNNGV. The data stem from a study of shared clonotypes between healthy human individuals. Clones were sequenced by immunoSEQ multiplex PCR, and TCRdb holds only the in-frame ones, with some missing. This table has a few hundred thousand clones, around two thirds appearing once. General study findings and limits: Only blood underwent sampling, and tissue repertoires likely differ. Inspection by rarefaction showed sorted-subset sequencing to be incomplete despite large depth. Generally, naive subsets (rather than memory subsets) showed larger estimated richness.

The J gene is TRBJ2-2, the V gene TRBV11-2, with 9 nucleotides matching TRBD2. The TCR was taken from a man in his thirties or forties in good health. The sample comprised memory CD4+ T cells sorted from blood. Indicated subset: CD45RA-negative fraction. CDR3 in amino acids: CASSFRREGTGELFF. The CDR3 nucleotides read TGTGCCAGCAGCTTCCGGCGGGAGGGCACCGGGGAGCTGTTTTTT.